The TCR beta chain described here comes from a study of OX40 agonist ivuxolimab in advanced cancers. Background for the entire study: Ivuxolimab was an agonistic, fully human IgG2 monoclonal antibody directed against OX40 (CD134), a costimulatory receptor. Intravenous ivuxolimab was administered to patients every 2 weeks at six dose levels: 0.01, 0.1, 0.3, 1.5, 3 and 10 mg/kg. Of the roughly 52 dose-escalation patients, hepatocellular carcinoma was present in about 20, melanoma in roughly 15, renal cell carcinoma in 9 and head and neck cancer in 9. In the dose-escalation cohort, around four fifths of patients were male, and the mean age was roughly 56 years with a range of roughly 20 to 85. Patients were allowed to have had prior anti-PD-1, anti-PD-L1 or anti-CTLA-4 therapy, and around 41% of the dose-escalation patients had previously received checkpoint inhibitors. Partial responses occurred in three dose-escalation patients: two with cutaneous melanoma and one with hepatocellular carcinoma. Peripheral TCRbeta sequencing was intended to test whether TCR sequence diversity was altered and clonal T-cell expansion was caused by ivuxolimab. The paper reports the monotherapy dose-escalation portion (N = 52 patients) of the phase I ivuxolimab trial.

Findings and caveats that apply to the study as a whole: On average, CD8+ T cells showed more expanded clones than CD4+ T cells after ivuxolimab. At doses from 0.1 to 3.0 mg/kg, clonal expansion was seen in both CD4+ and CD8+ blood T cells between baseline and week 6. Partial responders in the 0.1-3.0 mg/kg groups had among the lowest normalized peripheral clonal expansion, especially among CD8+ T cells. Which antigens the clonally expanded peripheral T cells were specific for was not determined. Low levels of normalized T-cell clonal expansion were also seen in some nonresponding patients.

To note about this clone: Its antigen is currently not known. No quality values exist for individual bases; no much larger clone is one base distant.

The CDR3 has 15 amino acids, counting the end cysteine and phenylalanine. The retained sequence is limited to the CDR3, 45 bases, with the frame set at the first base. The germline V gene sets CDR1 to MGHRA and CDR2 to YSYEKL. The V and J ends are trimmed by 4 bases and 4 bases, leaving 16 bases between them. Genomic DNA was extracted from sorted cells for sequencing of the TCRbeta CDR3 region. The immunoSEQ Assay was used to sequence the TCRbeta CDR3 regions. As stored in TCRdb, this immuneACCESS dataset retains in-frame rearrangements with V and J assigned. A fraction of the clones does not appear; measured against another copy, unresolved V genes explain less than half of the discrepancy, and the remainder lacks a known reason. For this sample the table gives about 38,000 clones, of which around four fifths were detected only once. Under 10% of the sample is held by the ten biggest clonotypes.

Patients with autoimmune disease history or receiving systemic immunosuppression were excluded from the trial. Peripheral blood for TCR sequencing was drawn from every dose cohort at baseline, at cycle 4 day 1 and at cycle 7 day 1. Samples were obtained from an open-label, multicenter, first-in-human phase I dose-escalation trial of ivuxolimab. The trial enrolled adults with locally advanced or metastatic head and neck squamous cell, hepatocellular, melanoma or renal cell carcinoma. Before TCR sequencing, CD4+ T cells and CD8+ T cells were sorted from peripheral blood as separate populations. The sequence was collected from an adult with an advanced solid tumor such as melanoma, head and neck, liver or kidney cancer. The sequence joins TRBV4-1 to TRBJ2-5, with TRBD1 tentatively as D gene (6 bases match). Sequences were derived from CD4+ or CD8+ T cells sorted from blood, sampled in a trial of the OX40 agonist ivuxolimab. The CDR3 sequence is CASSPLQGNVETQYF. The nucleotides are TGCGCCAGCAGCCCTCTCCAGGGGAACGTAGAGACCCAGTACTTC.